The 12 T cell receptor beta chains reported below all come from one sample, sequenced in a study of cytomegalovirus exposure and HLA in healthy donors. This PCR relied on a set of 60 Vbeta primers and 13 Jbeta primers. Sequencing was performed with immunoSEQ multiplex PCR; in TCRdb, only in-frame clones are kept and a portion is missing. The repertoire holds roughly 120,000 clones, with 55% to 75% as singletons. Sample: PBMCs. The origin of the receptors is a woman aged 70-85 years in good health and CMV-seropositive.

The rearrangement joins TRBV5-1 to TRBJ1-4; TRBD1 matches at 9 bases. Trimming removed 4 bases from V and 1 base from J; junction bases left unmatched: 5. Germline CDR1 is SGHRS and CDR2 is YFSETQ. The CDR3 is 16 residues long. The CDR3 DNA reads as TGCGCCAGCAGCACCGGGACAGGGAAAACTAATGAAAAACTGTTTTTT. It codes for CASSTGTGKTNEKLFF.

This clone was seen more than once but under ten times. The V and J genes are TRBV5-1 and TRBJ1-1, with D possibly matching TRBD1 (6 bases). The V end lost 5 bases, the J end lost 0 bases, and 17 bases lay between the germline ends. The CDR3 extends over 16 amino acids. Per the germline V gene, CDR1 is SGHRS and CDR2 is YFSETQ. CDR3 bases: TGCGCCAGCAGTCGTAAACAGGGTATCATGAACACTGAAGCTTTCTTT. The encoded protein is CASSRKQGIMNTEAFF.

V is TRBV6-6 and J is TRBJ2-3, with 7 nucleotides matching TRBD2. The CDR3 extends over 13 amino acids. V was clipped by 10 bases and J by 1 base; unmatched bases: 5. Germline assignment: CDR1 MNHNY and CDR2 SVGAGI (reference sequence). CDR3 in amino acids: CATSGAGTDTQYF. CDR3 in DNA: TGTGCCACGAGCGGGGCGGGCACAGATACGCAGTATTTT.

The V call is TRBV10-2, the J call TRBJ1-1; 12 positions match TRBD1. The CDR3 length is 16 residues. Unmatched junction bases numbered 9, after V lost 5 bases and J lost 5 bases. Per germline, CDR1 WSHSY and CDR2 SAAADI. CDR3 nucleotide sequence: TGCGCCAGCAGTTCCGGGACAGGGGGCGTGGGTACTGAAGCTTTCTTT. The encoded protein is CASSSGTGGVGTEAFF.

J is TRBJ2-3 and V is TRBV7-8; 9 bases agree with TRBD2. This CDR3 is 16 amino acids long. Trimming removed 5 bases from V and 6 bases from J; junction bases left unmatched: 12. Per the germline V gene, CDR1 is SGHVS and CDR2 is FQNEAQ. Here the CDR3 reads CASSRNSGGDIDTQYF. CDR3 bases: TGTGCCAGCAGCCGAAATAGCGGGGGTGATATTGATACGCAGTATTTT. The complete variable domain, with remaining parts taken from reference TRBV7-8 and TRBJ2-3, reads GAGVSQSPRYKVAKRGQDVALRCDPISGHVSLFWYQQALGQGPEFLTYFQNEAQLDKSGLPSDRFFAERPEGSVSTLKIQRTQQEDSAVYLCASSRNSGGDIDTQYFGPGTRLTVL.

This chain links TRBV9 with TRBJ1-3, with D unresolved. Germline V gene lookup returns CDR1 SGDLS and CDR2 YYNGEE. This CDR3 is built from 16 residues. Trimming stripped 0 bases from V and 0 bases from J, with 10 bases between. The DNA for the CDR3 is TGTGCCAGCAGCGTAGGGTCAGATCTCTCTGGAAACACCATATATTTT. It specifies CASSVGSDLSGNTIYF.

This clone was seen a single time. This sequence joins TRBV5-1 and TRBJ2-5; 8 bases are shared with TRBD2. Unmatched junction bases numbered 5, after V lost 2 bases and J lost 2 bases. Germline loops: CDR1 SGHRS, CDR2 YFSETQ. CDR3 length: 15 residues. This CDR3 is CASSLSTSVQETQYF. The CDR3 DNA reads TGCGCCAGCAGCTTATCGACTAGCGTGCAAGAGACCCAGTACTTC.

This clone was recorded a few times. V gene TRBV4-1 combines with J gene TRBJ1-1, with 9 bases matching TRBD1. This CDR3 contains 16 residues. J gave up 7 bases and V 4 bases, and 13 bases lay outside the gene matches. Germline V CDR1 and CDR2: MGHRA, YSYEKL. CDR3 DNA: TGCGCCAGCAGCCGTTCCGGGACAGGGAGTTTGGGTGAAGCTTTCTTT. Translated, it gives CASSRSGTGSLGEAFF.

The chain has TRBV7-2 and TRBJ2-7; 9 bases line up with TRBD2. V shed 2 bases and J 2 bases; nucleotides not matched to a gene: 10. The CDR3 runs to 17 residues. CDR1 is SGHTA, CDR2 FQGNSA, per germline. This CDR3 reads CASSLWVAGVPTYEQYF. In nucleotides, the CDR3 is TGTGCCAGCAGCTTATGGGTAGCGGGGGTTCCAACCTACGAGCAGTACTTC.

V usage is TRBV7-2 and J usage is TRBJ1-2, with D maybe TRBD1 (5 bases). Germline CDR1 SGHTA, CDR2 FQGNSA. This CDR3 is built from 15 residues. Between the trimmed V and J ends, which lost 1 base and 4 bases, there was a span of 13 bases. CDR3 amino acids: CASSLGRGLGYGYTF. The DNA for the CDR3 is TGTGCCAGCAGCTTAGGTAGGGGCCTGGGCTATGGCTACACCTTC.

The chain recombines TRBV7-9 with TRBJ2-5, with D perhaps TRBD2 (6 bases). This CDR3 contains 16 residues. From germline, CDR1 is SEHNR and CDR2 FQNEAQ (reference sequence). Trimming shortened V by 2 bases and J by 5 bases, and 18 bases separated the two germline ends. The CDR3, as DNA: TGTGCCAGCAGCTTACAGGGCGGCGGGGCGGGGGAGACCCAGTACTTC. Encoded protein: CASSLQGGGAGETQYF.

The chain has TRBV6-1 and TRBJ1-1; possible D gene TRBD1, 6 bases. The CDR3 is 15 amino acids. CDR1 is MNHNS, CDR2 SASEGT, per germline. V lost 7 bases to trimming and J lost 1 base, with 16 bases between them. The DNA of the CDR3 is TGTGCCAGCACCCTGACAGGTTGGAGGAACACTGAAGCTTTCTTT. It yields the protein CASTLTGWRNTEAFF.